One sample yielded the 29 T cell receptor beta chains listed below, sequenced in a study of cytomegalovirus exposure and HLA in healthy donors (dated by TCRdb to 2016 to 2017). The receptor library was made with the immunoSEQ multiplex PCR assay. The multiplex PCR relied on a mix of 60 forward primers for TCR Vbeta segments and 13 reverse primers for TCR Jbeta segments. TCRdb re-hosts the immuneACCESS table, in-frame sequences only. Its copies lack some clones; in the studies checked, an unresolved V gene accounts for under half of them, and the cause for the rest is not known. This sample holds roughly 200,000 clones; nearly 80% were observed only once. Roughly 2.7% of the sample goes to the ten largest clones. Sequences were obtained from PBMCs. These TCRs come from a female donor in good health and CMV-seronegative.

J is TRBJ1-3 and V is TRBV11-1; 8 nucleotides match TRBD1. Germline-derived CDR1 and CDR2 are SGHAT and FQDESV (reference sequence). This CDR3 is built from 19 residues. Trimming removed 1 base from V and 3 bases from J; junction bases left unmatched: 14. CDR3 nucleotide sequence: TGTGCCAGCAGCTTAGGGGGGAGCGGGACAGGACTACTTGGAAACACCATATATTTT. Its protein product is CASSLGGSGTGLLGNTIYF.

The CDR3 DNA reads as TGTGCCAGCAGCGTAGCGGGACTAGCGAGGCACAAGCAGTACTTC. This gives the protein CASSVAGLARHKQYF. This chain connects TRBV9 to TRBJ2-7; 10 nucleotides agree with TRBD2. The CDR3 is 15 amino acids. The V gene's germline CDR1 is SGDLS and CDR2 YYNGEE. The J segment lost 8 bases and the V segment lost 0 bases, leaving 8 bases of the junction unmatched.

Concerning this clone itself: One end of the junction does not line up with germline, which may come from a read error. Other nucleotide sequences from this sample produce the same CDR3. The CDR3 is CASSQQLAGGETQYF. In DNA form, the CDR3 reads TGCGCCAGCAGCCAGCAACTAGCGGGGGGAGAGACCCAATACTTC. The gene calls are TRBV4-1 and TRBJ2-5; 12 positions match TRBD2. CDR1 and CDR2 (germline): MGHRA, YSYEKL. The CDR3 runs 15 residues.

This chain connects TRBV6-5 to TRBJ1-2, with 7 bases that match TRBD1. The junction had 7 bases not matched to a gene; V was cut back by 4 bases and J by 8 bases. Germline V gene sequence: CDR1 MNHEY, CDR2 SVGAGI. The CDR3 has 13 residues. The CDR3 loop reads CASSSISGGGYTF. Written as DNA, the CDR3 is TGTGCCAGCAGTTCCATCTCAGGGGGAGGCTACACCTTC.

Here the CDR3 reads CASSYSLAGLYEQYF. The DNA of the CDR3 is TGTGCCAGCAGTTACTCACTAGCGGGGCTGTACGAGCAGTACTTC. V is TRBV6-6 and J is TRBJ2-7; 10 bases match TRBD2. Unmatched junction bases numbered 3, after V lost 0 bases and J lost 4 bases. This CDR3 comprises 15 residues. CDR1 is MNHNY, CDR2 SVGAGI, per germline (reference sequence).

This clone was counted only a few times. The rearrangement joins TRBV6-1 to TRBJ2-1; 8 positions match TRBD1. Germline V gene sequence: CDR1 MNHNS, CDR2 SASEGT. This CDR3 is built from 16 residues. V shed 0 bases and J 8 bases; nucleotides not matched to a gene: 9. CDR3 bases: TGTGCCAGCAGTGAAGCGCAGGGGGCGCTTGGACATGAGCAGTTCTTC. Translated: CASSEAQGALGHEQFF.

The chain recombines TRBV5-1 with TRBJ2-2; D not certain. This CDR3 is built from 14 residues. Germline V gene lookup returns CDR1 SGHRS and CDR2 YFSETQ. V was pared by 4 bases and J by 1 base, with 8 bases between. Here the CDR3 reads CASSPSVNTGELFF. The CDR3 DNA reads as TGCGCCAGCAGCCCGTCGGTGAACACCGGGGAGCTGTTTTTT.

As to this clone: One junction end does not reproduce the germline sequence, and a read error may be involved. This CDR3 is also generated by other DNA sequences in the sample. J is TRBJ2-7 and V is TRBV28; 9 bases match TRBD2. CDR1 and CDR2 from the germline V gene are MDHEN and SYDVKM. The CDR3 runs 14 residues. CDR3 residues: CASSIAGEAYEQYF. CDR3 DNA sequence: TGTGCCAGCAGCATAGCGGGAGAGGCCTATGAGCAGTACTTC.

The genes are TRBV28 and TRBJ2-5; perhaps TRBD2 as D (6 bases). Looked up from germline, CDR1 is MDHEN and CDR2 is SYDVKM. This CDR3 is 15 amino acids long. V gave up 4 bases and J gave up 5 bases, with 17 bases separating them. CDR3 loop: CASSSPRTIQETQYF. The CDR3 nucleotides are TGTGCCAGCAGTTCCCCCCGGACTATTCAGGAGACCCAGTACTTC.

This sequence joins TRBV4-3 and TRBJ2-7; 8 bases line up with TRBD2. Germline CDR1 LGHNA, CDR2 YSLEER. V lost 4 bases to trimming and J lost 4 bases; unmatched junction nucleotides: 3. This CDR3 is 13 amino acids long. The CDR3 region has the DNA TGCGCCAGCAGCCCGGGACTAGGGTACGAGCAGTACTTC. It is translated as CASSPGLGYEQYF.

The chain joins TRBV10-3 to TRBJ2-7; 9 bases are shared with TRBD1. The CDR3 contains 15 residues. V dropped 3 bases and J dropped 1; count of bases not matched to a gene: 4. CDR1 and CDR2 (germline): ENHRY, SYGVKD. CDR3 loop: CAISDYGTGSYEQYF. As DNA, the CDR3 is TGTGCCATCAGTGACTATGGGACAGGGTCCTACGAGCAGTACTTC.

V gene TRBV5-1 combines with J gene TRBJ1-1, with a possible D match to TRBD1 (6 bases). The CDR3 contains 13 residues. The V and J ends lost 5 bases and 1 base respectively, with 9 bases between them. Germline V gives CDR1 SGHRS, CDR2 YFSETQ. The CDR3, as DNA: TGCGCCAGCAGTCCGGGACAGAACACTGAAGCTTTCTTT. Translated: CASSPGQNTEAFF.

This clone was counted a single time. The genes are TRBV13 and TRBJ2-5; no clear D. Per the germline V gene, CDR1 is PRHDT and CDR2 is FYEKMQ (reference sequence). The CDR3 has 14 amino acids. With 7 bases removed from V and 7 bases from J, the gap between germline ends came to 19 bases. CDR3 in amino acids: CASIIGYSSGTQYF. Here the CDR3 DNA reads TGTGCCAGCATTATTGGGTATTCGTCAGGGACCCAGTACTTC.

The rearrangement links TRBV27 to TRBJ2-7, with D possibly TRBD1 on 6 matching bases. The V gene's germline CDR1 is MNHEY and CDR2 SMNVEV (reference sequence). The CDR3 contains 13 residues. Deletions cut 4 bases from V and 4 bases from J, with 11 bases between. CDR3 DNA sequence: TGTGCCAGCAGTTCACAGGGACCGTACGAGCAGTACTTC. Protein sequence: CASSSQGPYEQYF.

The chain joins TRBV5-5 to TRBJ2-7, with a possible D match to TRBD1 (6 bases). Between the trimmed V and J ends, which lost 2 bases and 0 bases, there was a span of 15 bases. This CDR3 is 16 amino acids long. CDR1 is SGHKS, CDR2 YYEKEE, per germline (reference sequence). The DNA for the CDR3 is TGTGCCAGCAGCTTCTCCGGGACACGGAGCTCCTACGAGCAGTACTTC. Translation gives CASSFSGTRSSYEQYF.

The V and J genes are TRBV21-1 and TRBJ1-2. TRBV21-1 is labeled a pseudogene. The CDR3 covers 17 residues. CDR3 in amino acids: CASSSQLKGGRVYGYTF. The CDR3, as DNA: TGTGCCAGCAGCTCACAACTGAAGGGGGGGCGGGTCTATGGCTACACCTTC.

The chain has TRBV12-2 and TRBJ2-1; the table's D call of TRBD2 was not tested on the DNA. TRBV12-2 is reported as a pseudogene. CDR3 length: 16 amino acids. DNA of the CDR3: TGTGCAAGTCGCTGCAGAGGGCCGGACCCCTACAATGAGCAGTTCTTC. Its translation is CASRCRGPDPYNEQFF.

The rearrangement uses TRBV4-1 and TRBJ2-7; D unresolved. This CDR3 spans 15 amino acids. V was trimmed by 0 bases and J by 2 bases, leaving 11 bases between them. The germline gives CDR1 MGHRA, CDR2 YSYEKL. CDR3 sequence: CASSQDGFGTYEQYF. In DNA form, the CDR3 reads TGCGCCAGCAGCCAAGACGGGTTTGGCACCTACGAGCAGTACTTC.

The J gene is TRBJ2-7, the V gene TRBV7-9, with a weak D call TRBD1 (6 bases). CDR1 SEHNR and CDR2 FQNEAQ come from the germline V gene (reference sequence). V was clipped by 1 base and J by 3 bases, with 10 bases between them. The CDR3 consists of 14 residues. CDR3 protein: CASSLGGGSYEQYF. The CDR3 DNA is TGTGCCAGCAGCTTAGGAGGGGGAAGCTACGAGCAGTACTTC.

The chain links TRBV29-1 to TRBJ2-5, with 10 positions matching TRBD1. The last part of the DNA fits TRBJ2-7 better; the J call may be wrong. The CDR3 runs 13 residues. Germline assignment: CDR1 SQVTM and CDR2 ANQGSEA. In nucleotides, the CDR3 is TGCAGCGTAAGGGACAGGGGTATCTACGAGCAGTACTTC. It is translated as CSVRDRGIYEQYF.

The genes are TRBV29-1 and TRBJ2-4, with TRBD1 matching over 10 bases. The CDR3 consists of 15 residues. Germline CDR1 and CDR2: SQVTM and ANQGSEA. The V and J ends lost 6 bases and 7 bases, in that order; junction bases with no gene match: 12. The CDR3 nucleotides are TGCAGCGTCAGAACCGGGACAGGGGTGGGCAACATTCAGTACTTC. Encoded protein: CSVRTGTGVGNIQYF.

Notes on this clone: The same CDR3 is also encoded by other DNA sequences in this sample. V and J are TRBV5-1 and TRBJ2-3, with TRBD1 matching 9 bases. V lost 3 bases to trimming and J lost 3 bases; unmatched junction nucleotides: 2. The germline CDR1 and CDR2 sequences are SGHRS and YFSETQ. The CDR3 has 14 amino acids. The CDR3 sequence is CASSSGQGTDTQYF. CDR3 in DNA: TGCGCCAGCAGCTCGGGACAGGGTACAGATACGCAGTATTTT.

The chain has TRBV7-8 and TRBJ1-1, with 10 bases identical to TRBD1. Germline CDR1 and CDR2: SGHVS and FQNEAQ. The CDR3 consists of 15 residues. Trimming removed 6 bases from V and 10 bases from J; junction bases left unmatched: 14. The CDR3 protein is CASSYFPGTGDTAFF. The CDR3 region has the DNA TGTGCCAGCAGTTACTTTCCCGGGACAGGGGACACAGCTTTCTTT. Full variable domain (missing parts from reference TRBV7-8 and TRBJ1-1): GAGVSQSPRYKVAKRGQDVALRCDPISGHVSLFWYQQALGQGPEFLTYFQNEAQLDKSGLPSDRFFAERPEGSVSTLKIQRTQQEDSAVYLCASSYFPGTGDTAFFGQGTRLTVV.

The CDR3 nucleotides are TGTGCCAGCAGCTTAGAATGGGGGACAGGGACCTACAATGAGCAGTTCTTC. It specifies CASSLEWGTGTYNEQFF. This chain uses TRBV7-6 with TRBJ2-1; TRBD1 matches at 9 bases. After removal of 1 base from V and 2 bases from J, the junction contained 6 bases not matched to a gene. CDR3 size: 17 residues. Per germline, CDR1 SGHVS and CDR2 FNYEAQ.

The chain carries TRBV5-4 and TRBJ2-2; 13 bases are a match to TRBD2. V lost 4 bases and J lost 4; bases outside the gene matches: 4. Germline CDR1 is SGHNT and CDR2 is YYREEE (reference sequence). The CDR3 has 16 residues. For the CDR3, the DNA is TGTGCCAGCAGCCCGGGGACTAGCGGGATCACCGGGGAGCTGTTTTTT. It encodes CASSPGTSGITGELFF.

On this clone itself: The sample holds other DNA sequences that translate to the same CDR3. V is TRBV2 and J is TRBJ1-1, with TRBD1 as a possible D gene (5 bases). V was clipped by 3 bases and J by 1 base, with 6 bases between them. The CDR3 covers 13 residues. In germline, CDR1 is SNHLY, CDR2 FYNNEI. CDR3 amino acids: CASSEQGNTEAFF. CDR3 DNA sequence: TGTGCCAGCAGTGAGCAGGGGAACACTGAAGCTTTCTTT.

The V gene is TRBV5-1, the J gene TRBJ1-2; possible D gene TRBD1, 6 bases. CDR1 and CDR2 from the germline V gene are SGHRS and YFSETQ. The CDR3 is 14 amino acids. V lost 0 bases, J lost 4 bases, and 10 bases lay in between. CDR3 nucleotides: TGCGCCAGCAGCTTGGAGGGGGAGATCTATGGCTACACCTTC. Protein sequence: CASSLEGEIYGYTF.

The rearrangement links TRBV2 to TRBJ2-1; 7 nucleotides match TRBD1. CDR1 is SNHLY, CDR2 FYNNEI, per germline. The CDR3 consists of 14 residues. Losses at the gene ends were 7 bases for V and 4 bases for J; bases not matched to a gene: 7. CDR3 bases: TGTGCCAGCAAAGGGGGCAGGGGATACAATGAGCAGTTCTTC. Translated, it gives CASKGGRGYNEQFF.

This chain uses TRBV28 with TRBJ2-3; 7 nucleotides align to TRBD2. The CDR3 runs 14 residues. Trimming removed 5 bases from V and 7 bases from J; junction bases left unmatched: 9. Per germline, CDR1 MDHEN and CDR2 SYDVKM. Here the CDR3 DNA reads TGTGCCAGCAGTCCTATGTTGGGGGGGTATACGCAGTATTTT. Encoded protein: CASSPMLGGYTQYF.